The 14 T cell receptor beta chains below come from one sample, sequenced in a study of siplizumab effects on memory and regulatory T cells (dated 2019 in TCRdb). Library creation used the immunoSEQ multiplex PCR assay. In TCRdb, the immuneACCESS table is reduced to in-frame sequences with V and J assigned. These tables do not hold every clone; where another copy was compared, an unresolved V gene accounts for under half, and the others remain unexplained. The table for this sample lists roughly 120,000 clones; less than 95% of them were counted only once. The ten largest clones take up approximately 1.8% of the sample. The material sequenced was non-Treg CD4+ T cells sorted from blood. According to the study, the label for this sample's cell subset or site signals: FACS-sorted unstimulated CD4+ non-regulatory T cells. The receptors originated from a human donor in good health.

The chain links TRBV4-1 to TRBJ2-7, with 11 bases aligning to TRBD2. CDR3 length: 17 amino acids. Trimming cost V 1 base and J 3 bases; bases outside gene matches: 8. The V gene's germline CDR1 is MGHRA and CDR2 YSYEKL. CDR3 sequence reads: CASSQVMAGTSGYEQYF. The CDR3 DNA is TGCGCCAGCAGCCAAGTGATGGCCGGGACTAGCGGCTACGAGCAGTACTTC.

A few counts support this clone. V is TRBV6-5 and J is TRBJ1-6, with 7 bases identical to TRBD1. Germline CDR1 and CDR2: MNHEY and SVGAGI. This CDR3 is built from 16 residues. V shed 3 bases, J shed 8 bases, and the junction held 10 bases outside the gene matches. The CDR3 nucleotides are TGTGCCAGCAGTTATTCTGGGACAGTGGAGCATTCACCCCTCCACTTT. Encoded protein: CASSYSGTVEHSPLHF.

The V and J genes are TRBV6-1 and TRBJ1-5; D is unresolved. The length of the CDR3 is 14 residues. V was trimmed by 7 bases and J by 0 bases, leaving 10 bases between them. Germline CDR1 and CDR2: MNHNS and SASEGT. The CDR3 reads CASTAVYSNQPQHF. The DNA for the CDR3 is TGTGCCAGCACCGCAGTTTATAGCAATCAGCCCCAGCATTTT.

The genes are TRBV5-1 and TRBJ2-7; 7 bases match TRBD1. With V trimmed by 5 bases and J by 2 bases, 4 bases remained unmatched. CDR1 is SGHRS and CDR2 is YFSETQ in the germline V gene. The CDR3 spans 13 residues. CDR3 sequence (DNA): TGCGCCAGCAGTATACAGGGGACCTACGAGCAGTACTTC. This sequence encodes CASSIQGTYEQYF.

The rearrangement uses TRBV7-2 and TRBJ2-1; a possible D gene is TRBD2 (6 bases). Between the trimmed V and J ends, which lost 4 bases and 6 bases, there was a span of 16 bases. Germline V CDR1 and CDR2: SGHTA, FQGNSA. CDR3 length: 15 amino acids. Written as DNA, the CDR3 is TGTGCCAGCAGCTCCCTTCATAGCGGACTCAATGAGCAGTTCTTC. It translates to CASSSLHSGLNEQFF.

This clone was observed once. This chain joins TRBV15 and TRBJ1-4, with 10 bases aligning to TRBD1. The CDR3 extends over 15 amino acids. Germline V gives CDR1 LNHNV, CDR2 YYDKDF (reference sequence). The V gene end was trimmed by 3 bases and the J gene end by 8 bases; junction bases not matched to a gene: 6. This CDR3 is CATSSGQGGEEKLFF. The CDR3, as DNA: TGTGCCACCAGCAGCGGACAGGGGGGTGAGGAAAAACTGTTTTTT.

The chain is built from TRBV7-9 and TRBJ2-6; the D is unclear. Germline V lookup: CDR1 SEHNR, CDR2 FQNEAQ (reference sequence). This CDR3 contains 18 residues. Deletions cut 5 bases from V and 2 bases from J, with 19 bases between. The CDR3 loop reads CASSRLPGIVPGANVLTF. CDR3 nucleotides: TGTGCCAGCAGCCGTCTCCCAGGAATCGTCCCTGGGGCCAACGTCCTGACTTTC.

The chain joins TRBV5-5 to TRBJ2-7, with D possibly TRBD2 on 5 matching bases. With 2 bases removed from V and 0 bases from J, the gap between germline ends came to 9 bases. Germline values: CDR1 SGHKS, CDR2 YYEKEE (reference sequence). CDR3 length: 14 residues. The CDR3 bases are TGTGCCAGCAGCTTAACCGGGAACTCCTACGAGCAGTACTTC. This translates into CASSLTGNSYEQYF.

V is TRBV19 and J is TRBJ1-5; D might be TRBD1 (5 bases). Germline V CDR1 and CDR2: LNHDA, SQIVND (reference sequence). Trimming removed 4 bases from V and 4 bases from J, with 8 bases in between. The CDR3 extends over 13 amino acids. CDR3 in DNA: TGTGCCAGTAGTAGTGCAGGGAATCAGCCCCAGCATTTT. It translates to CASSSAGNQPQHF. Filled out from reference TRBV19 and TRBJ1-5, the complete variable domain reads DGGITQSPKYLFRKEGQNVTLSCEQNLNHDAMYWYRQDPGQGLRLIYYSQIVNDFQKGDIAEGYSVSREKKESFPLTVTSAQKNPTAFYLCASSSAGNQPQHFGDGTRLSIL.

The rearrangement joins TRBV6-5 to TRBJ1-2; D may be TRBD1 (6 bases). The germline CDR1 and CDR2 sequences are MNHEY and SVGAGI. V shed 6 bases and J shed 4 bases, with 18 bases lying between them. The CDR3 totals 15 residues. Here the CDR3 DNA reads TGTGCCAGCAGCTCGGCGGGGGCCGGAGGCTATGGCTACACCTTC. The encoded protein is CASSSAGAGGYGYTF.

The J gene is TRBJ2-7, the V gene TRBV6-5; 7 bases align to TRBD2. The CDR3 is made up of 13 amino acids. J lost 3 bases, V lost 7 bases, and 6 bases had no gene match. From germline, CDR1 is MNHEY and CDR2 SVGAGI. DNA for the CDR3: TGTGCCAGCACCCGGGGGGAATACTACGAGCAGTACTTC. Protein sequence: CASTRGEYYEQYF.

This sequence joins TRBV5-1 and TRBJ2-1; D call uncertain. Germline CDR1 is SGHRS and CDR2 is YFSETQ. V gave up 3 bases and J gave up 7 bases, with 14 bases separating them. The length of the CDR3 is 14 residues. CDR3 residues: CASSSDGLRNEQFF. The CDR3 bases are TGCGCCAGCAGCTCCGACGGCCTAAGGAATGAGCAGTTCTTC.

The chain links TRBV7-2 to TRBJ2-1; 9 bases match TRBD2. Germline assignment: CDR1 SGHTA and CDR2 FQGNSA. This CDR3 region has 16 residues. V lost 1 base and J lost 4; bases outside the gene matches: 5. CDR3 residues: CASSLEASGKYNEQFF. The CDR3 nucleotides read TGTGCCAGCAGCTTAGAAGCTAGCGGGAAATACAATGAGCAGTTCTTC.

The chain employs TRBV6-1 and TRBJ1-1; TRBD1 is a possible D gene (5 bases). Trimming cost V 7 bases and J 5 bases, with 14 bases left between them. Germline CDR1 is MNHNS and CDR2 is SASEGT. CDR3 length: 13 residues. CDR3 bases: TGTGCCAGCACGGGACCGCGGGGAACTGAAGCTTTCTTT. Its protein is CASTGPRGTEAFF.